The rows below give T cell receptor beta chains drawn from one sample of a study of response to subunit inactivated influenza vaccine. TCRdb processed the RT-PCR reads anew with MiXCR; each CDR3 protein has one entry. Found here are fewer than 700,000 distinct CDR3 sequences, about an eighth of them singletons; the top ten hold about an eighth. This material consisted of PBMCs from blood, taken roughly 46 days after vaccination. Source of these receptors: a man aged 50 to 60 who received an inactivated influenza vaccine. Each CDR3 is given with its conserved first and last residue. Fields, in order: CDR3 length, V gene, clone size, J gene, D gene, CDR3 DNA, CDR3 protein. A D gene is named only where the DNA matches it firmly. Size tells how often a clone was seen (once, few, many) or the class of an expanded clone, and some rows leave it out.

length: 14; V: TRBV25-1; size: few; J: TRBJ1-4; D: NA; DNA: TGTGCCAGCAGTCCGGGACACAGGAATGAAAAACTGTTTTTT; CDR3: CASSPGHRNEKLFF
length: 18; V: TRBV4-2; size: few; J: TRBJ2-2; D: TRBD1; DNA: TGTGCCAGCAGCCAAGGTCCCGGCTCACGGACAGGTCCCGGGGAGCTGTTTTTT; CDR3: CASSQGPGSRTGPGELFF
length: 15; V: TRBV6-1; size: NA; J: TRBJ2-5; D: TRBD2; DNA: TGTGCCAGCAGCCCCAGCGGGGGGCCGGGAGAGACCCAGTACTTC; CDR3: CASSPSGGPGETQYF
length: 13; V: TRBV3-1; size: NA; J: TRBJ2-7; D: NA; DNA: TGTGCCAGCAGCCAATATAGGACCGGCGAACAGTACTTC; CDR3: CASSQYRTGEQYF
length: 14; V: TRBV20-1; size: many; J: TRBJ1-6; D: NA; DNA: TGCAGTGCTAGGAAGGAACGGAATAATTCACCCCTCCACTTT; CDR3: CSARKERNNSPLHF
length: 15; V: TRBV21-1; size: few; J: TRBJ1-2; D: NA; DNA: TGTGCCAGCAGCAAAGGGCTGACAGGAAACTATGGCTACACCTTC; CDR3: CASSKGLTGNYGYTF
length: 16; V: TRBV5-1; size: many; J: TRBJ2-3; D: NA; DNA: TGCGCCAGCAGCGAGGCCGGGCCGTTGAGCACAGATACGCAGTATTTT; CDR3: CASSEAGPLSTDTQYF
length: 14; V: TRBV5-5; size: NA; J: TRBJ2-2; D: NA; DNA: TGTGCCATCAGCCCCCGGGACATAACCGGGGAGCTGTTTTTT; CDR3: CAISPRDITGELFF
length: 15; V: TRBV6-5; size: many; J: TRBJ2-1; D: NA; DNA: TGTGCCAGCAGTTACTCGAGGGGGTCGAGGCATGAGCAGTTCTTC; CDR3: CASSYSRGSRHEQFF
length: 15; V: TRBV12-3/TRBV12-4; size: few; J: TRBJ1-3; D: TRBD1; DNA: TGTGCCAGCAGCCCGGACAGGGGGCTTGGAAACACCATATATTTT; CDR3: CASSPDRGLGNTIYF
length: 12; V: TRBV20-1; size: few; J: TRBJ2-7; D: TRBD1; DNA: TGCAGTGCGGACAGGGCCCCCTACGAGCAGTACTTC; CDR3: CSADRAPYEQYF
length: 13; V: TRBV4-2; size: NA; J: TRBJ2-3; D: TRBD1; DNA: TGTGCCAGCAGCCGGATAGTAGACAGGGAGCAGTATTTT; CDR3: CASSRIVDREQYF
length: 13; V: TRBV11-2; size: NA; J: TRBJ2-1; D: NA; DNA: TGTGCCAGCAGCCGAGTTGGGGGCAATGAGCAGTTCTTC; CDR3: CASSRVGGNEQFF
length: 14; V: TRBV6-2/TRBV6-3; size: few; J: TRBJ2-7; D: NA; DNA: TGTGCCAGCAGTGCCGACTACAACTCCTACGAGCAGTACTTC; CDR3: CASSADYNSYEQYF
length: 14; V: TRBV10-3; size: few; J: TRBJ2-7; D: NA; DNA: TGTGCCATCAGGGCAGGGTCGGGGTCCTACGAGCAGTACTTC; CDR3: CAIRAGSGSYEQYF
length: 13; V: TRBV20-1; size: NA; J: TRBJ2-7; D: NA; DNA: TGCAGTGCCGCTCGGACTGCCTGGGGGGAGCAGTACTTC; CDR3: CSAARTAWGEQYF
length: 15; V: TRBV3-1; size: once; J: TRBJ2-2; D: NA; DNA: TGTGCCAGCAGCCAAGAATATTCGAACACCGGGGAGCTGTTTTTT; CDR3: CASSQEYSNTGELFF
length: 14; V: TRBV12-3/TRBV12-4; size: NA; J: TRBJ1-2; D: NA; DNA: TGTGCCAGCAGTTTAGCTCGCAGGGGTGATGGCTACACCTTC; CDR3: CASSLARRGDGYTF
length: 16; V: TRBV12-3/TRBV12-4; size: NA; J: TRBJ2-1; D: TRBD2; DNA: TGTGCCAGCAGTTCTTACCTAGCGGGAGGTTACAATGAGCAGTTCTTC; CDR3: CASSSYLAGGYNEQFF
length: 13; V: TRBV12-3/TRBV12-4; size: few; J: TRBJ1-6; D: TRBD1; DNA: TGTGCCAGCAGTTTGGGACAGTCGAGTACCCTCCACTTT; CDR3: CASSLGQSSTLHF
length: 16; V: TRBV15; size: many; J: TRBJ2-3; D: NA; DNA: TGTGCCACCAGCAGAGTTAAGCGGAGGGGTACAGATACGCAGTATTTT; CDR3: CATSRVKRRGTDTQYF
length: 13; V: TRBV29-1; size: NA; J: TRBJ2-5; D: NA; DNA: TGCAGCGTTGTGGGGATAGGCGGAGAGACCCAGTACTTC; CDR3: CSVVGIGGETQYF
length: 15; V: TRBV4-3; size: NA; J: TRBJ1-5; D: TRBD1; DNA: TGCGCCAGCAGCCAAGTAGCAGGGGGTGGGCAGCCCCAGCATTTT; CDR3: CASSQVAGGGQPQHF
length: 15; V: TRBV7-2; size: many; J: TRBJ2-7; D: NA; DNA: TGTGCCAGCAGCTTCGCCATGGGCAGGGTTTACGAGCAGTACTTC; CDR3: CASSFAMGRVYEQYF
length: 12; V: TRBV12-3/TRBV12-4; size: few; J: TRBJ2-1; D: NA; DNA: TGTGCCAGCACCCCTTCCTACAATGAGCAGTTCTTC; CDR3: CASTPSYNEQFF
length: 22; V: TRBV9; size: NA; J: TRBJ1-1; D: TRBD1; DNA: TGTGCCAGCAGCGTCGGTTTGGGCACCGGGCGACAGGGGGCGCCTAGGGCCTCTGAAGCTTTCTTT; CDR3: CASSVGLGTGRQGAPRASEAFF
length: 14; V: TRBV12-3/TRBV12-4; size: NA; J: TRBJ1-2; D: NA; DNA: TGTGCCAGCAGTCTTGGTGGGGGGTCGATGGGCTACACCTTC; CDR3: CASSLGGGSMGYTF
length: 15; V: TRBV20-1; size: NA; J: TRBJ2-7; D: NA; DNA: TGCAGTGCTAGAAAGCCCCGGGACCGGTTCTACGAGCAGTACTTC; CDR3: CSARKPRDRFYEQYF
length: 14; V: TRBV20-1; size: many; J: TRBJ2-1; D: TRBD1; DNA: TGCAGTGCCCTTGACAGGGGGCCCAACAATGAGCAGTTCTTC; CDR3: CSALDRGPNNEQFF
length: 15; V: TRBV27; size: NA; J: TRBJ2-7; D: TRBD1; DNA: TGTGCCAGCAGGCGAGGGACAGCCTTTTCCTACGAGCAGTACTTC; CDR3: CASRRGTAFSYEQYF
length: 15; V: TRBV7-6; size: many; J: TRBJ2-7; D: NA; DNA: TGTGCCAGCAGCTTAACCGGGGACCCTGCGGGAGAGCAGTACTTC; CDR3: CASSLTGDPAGEQYF
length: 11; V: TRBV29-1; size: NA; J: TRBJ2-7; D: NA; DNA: TGCAGCGTTACAGGAAGCTACGAGCAGTACTTC; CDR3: CSVTGSYEQYF
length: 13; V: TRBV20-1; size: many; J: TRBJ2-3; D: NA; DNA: TGCAGTGCTAGAGATCAGGGACACCATACGCAGTATTTT; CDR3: CSARDQGHHTQYF
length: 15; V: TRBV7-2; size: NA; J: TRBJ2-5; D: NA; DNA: TGTGCCAGCAGCCCGTCTATGCGGGGCCGGGAGACCCAGTACTTC; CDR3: CASSPSMRGRETQYF
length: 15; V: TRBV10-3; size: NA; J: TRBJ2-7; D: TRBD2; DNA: TGTGCCACCCTAGGGCCCTCCTCGCAGCGGGGCGAGCAGTACTTC; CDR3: CATLGPSSQRGEQYF
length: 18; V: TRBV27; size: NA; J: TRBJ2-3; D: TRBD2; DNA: TGTGCCAGCAGTTTATGGGTGGTTAGCGGGGGAGTCACAGATACGCAGTATTTT; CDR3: CASSLWVVSGGVTDTQYF
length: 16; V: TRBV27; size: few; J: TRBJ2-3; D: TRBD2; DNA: TGTGCCAGCAGTTCCCTTGGCGGGAGATCAACAGATACGCAGTATTTT; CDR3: CASSSLGGRSTDTQYF
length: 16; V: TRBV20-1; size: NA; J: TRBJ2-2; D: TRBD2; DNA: TGCAGTGCTAGAGATCCCGGGAGGCATTGGACCGGGGAGCTGTTTTTT; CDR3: CSARDPGRHWTGELFF
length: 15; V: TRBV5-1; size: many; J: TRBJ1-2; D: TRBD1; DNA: TGCGCCAGCAGCTTACTACAGGGGGCAGGTGATGGCTACACCTTC; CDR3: CASSLLQGAGDGYTF
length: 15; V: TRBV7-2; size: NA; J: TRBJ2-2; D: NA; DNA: TGTGCCAGCAGCTTTTCCGGCCAAAACACCGGGGAGCTGTTTTTT; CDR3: CASSFSGQNTGELFF
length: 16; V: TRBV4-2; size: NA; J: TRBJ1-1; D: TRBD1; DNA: TGTGCCAGCAGCCAAGATTATACGACAGGGGACACTGAAGCTTTCTTT; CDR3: CASSQDYTTGDTEAFF
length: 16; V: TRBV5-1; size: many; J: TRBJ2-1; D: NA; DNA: TGCGCCAGCAGTCAGGGTGGTGGGGGACCCTACAATGAGCAGTTCTTC; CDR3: CASSQGGGGPYNEQFF
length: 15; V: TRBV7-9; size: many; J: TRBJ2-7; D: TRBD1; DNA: TGTGCCAGCAGCTTTCGGGGACAGGGGGGCTACGAGCAGTACTTC; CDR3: CASSFRGQGGYEQYF